The 9 T cell receptor beta chains presented below share a single source sample, sequenced in a study of molecular identifiers for immune sequencing clone quantification. One entry per CDR3 protein, called by TCRdb with MiXCR from the PCR reads. In the table there are about 640,000 distinct CDR3 sequences, just under 20% of which are singletons. Sample: naive CD8+ T cells from blood, with Jurkat cell RNA spiked in. Stated subset: FACS-sorted CD8+CD4-CCR7+CD45RA+ naive T cells. These receptors all stem from a human donor in good health. Some libraries in this study had Jurkat cell RNA spiked in.

The table lists this clonotype with many counts. This chain's CDR3 is CASSHGPTGDTEAFF. DNA for the CDR3: TGTGCCAGCAGCCACGGTCCGACAGGGGACACTGAAGCTTTCTTT. The J gene is TRBJ1-1, the V gene TRBV6-5, with 8 bases fitting TRBD1. V was clipped by 6 bases and J by 3 bases; unmatched bases: 9. The CDR3 consists of 15 residues. The V gene's germline CDR1 is MNHEY and CDR2 SVGAGI.

The chain joins TRBV11-2 to TRBJ2-7; 7 nucleotides agree with TRBD1. The germline CDR1 and CDR2 sequences are SGHAT and FQNNGV. This CDR3 spans 13 amino acids. The junction had 3 bases not matched to a gene; V was cut back by 6 bases and J by 1 base. The DNA of the CDR3 is TGTGCCAGCAGTAAGGGACAGTCCTACGAGCAGTACTTC. It yields the protein CASSKGQSYEQYF. The full variable domain, in which reference TRBV11-2 and TRBJ2-7 provide the parts outside the CDR3, is EAGVAQSPRYKIIEKRQSVAFWCNPISGHATLYWYQQILGQGPKLLIQFQNNGVVDDSQLPKDRFSAERLKGVDSTLKIQPAKLEDSAVYLCASSKGQSYEQYFGPGTRLTVT.

This clonotype was detected ten times or more. The chain employs TRBV28 and TRBJ1-4; D perhaps matches TRBD1 (5 bases). Germline-derived CDR1 and CDR2 are MDHEN and SYDVKM. Trimming cost V 2 bases and J 4 bases, with 11 bases left between them. This CDR3 has 15 residues. The CDR3 protein is CASSLEKGFNEKLFF. CDR3 coding DNA: TGTGCCAGCAGTTTAGAAAAGGGGTTTAATGAAAAACTGTTTTTT.

This clonotype occurred a few times. The V call is TRBV4-2, the J call TRBJ2-1; possible D gene TRBD2, 9 bases. Deletions cut 5 bases from V and 4 bases from J, with 24 bases between. The V gene's germline CDR1 is LGHNA and CDR2 YNFKEQ. The CDR3 is made up of 18 amino acids. This CDR3 is CASSLTGEWTSVYNEQFF. CDR3 nucleotides: TGTGCCAGCAGCTTGACAGGGGAATGGACTAGCGTTTACAATGAGCAGTTCTTC.

The rearrangement joins TRBV27 to TRBJ2-2; no firm D call. This CDR3 has 12 residues. The V and J ends lost 4 bases and 8 bases respectively, with 8 bases between them. Germline CDR1 reads MNHEY; CDR2 reads SMNVEV (reference sequence). In DNA, the CDR3 is TGTGCCAGCAGTTCAGGATGGGGGGAGCTGTTTTTT. It yields the protein CASSSGWGELFF.

The chain links TRBV3-1 to TRBJ1-6; D perhaps matches TRBD1 (5 bases). Germline V gene lookup returns CDR1 LGHDT and CDR2 YNNKEL (reference sequence). The CDR3 covers 17 residues. Trimming pared 1 base from V and 9 bases from J, leaving 19 bases between. CDR3 nucleotides: TGTGCCAGCAGCCAAGTTAGTGGGGCCGCGCCAGGTTCACCCCTCCACTTT. It yields the protein CASSQVSGAAPGSPLHF.

This clonotype was counted at least ten times. The V call is TRBV19, the J call TRBJ2-1; D not certain. With 6 bases removed from V and 10 bases from J, the gap between germline ends came to 10 bases. The CDR3 sequence is 11 residues long. CDR1 is LNHDA, CDR2 SQIVND, per germline (reference sequence). CDR3 amino acids: CASRNPTEQFF. The CDR3 region has the DNA TGTGCCAGTAGGAATCCCACCGAGCAGTTCTTC.

This clonotype showed up many times. The V call is TRBV7-9, the J call TRBJ1-4; possibly TRBD1 for D (6 bases). This CDR3 is 15 amino acids long. V shed 5 bases and J shed 4 bases, with 14 bases lying between them. The germline gives CDR1 SEHNR, CDR2 FQNEAQ (reference sequence). CDR3 DNA: TGTGCCAGCAGCCAACAGGGATTATATAATGAAAAACTGTTTTTT. Protein: CASSQQGLYNEKLFF.

This clonotype was detected many times. The V call is TRBV5-8, the J call TRBJ2-7; no firm D call. V was shortened by 0 bases and J by 9 bases, with 10 bases between the two germline ends. The CDR3 loop spans 12 amino acids. CDR1 SGHTS and CDR2 YDEGEE come from the germline V gene. CDR3 loop: CASSLGAMGQYF. The DNA of the CDR3 is TGTGCCAGCAGCTTGGGGGCGATGGGGCAGTACTTC.